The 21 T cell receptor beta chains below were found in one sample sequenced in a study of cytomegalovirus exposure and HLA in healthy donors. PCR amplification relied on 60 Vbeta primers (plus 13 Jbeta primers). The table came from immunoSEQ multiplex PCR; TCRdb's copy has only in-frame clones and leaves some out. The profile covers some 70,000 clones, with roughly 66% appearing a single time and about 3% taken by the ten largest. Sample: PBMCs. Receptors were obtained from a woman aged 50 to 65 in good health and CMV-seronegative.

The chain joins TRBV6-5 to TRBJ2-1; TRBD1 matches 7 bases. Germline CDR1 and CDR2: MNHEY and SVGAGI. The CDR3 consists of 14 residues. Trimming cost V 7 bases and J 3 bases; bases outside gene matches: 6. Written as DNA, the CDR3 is TGTGCCAGCAAGATGGACAGGAACTACAATGAGCAGTTCTTC. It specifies CASKMDRNYNEQFF.

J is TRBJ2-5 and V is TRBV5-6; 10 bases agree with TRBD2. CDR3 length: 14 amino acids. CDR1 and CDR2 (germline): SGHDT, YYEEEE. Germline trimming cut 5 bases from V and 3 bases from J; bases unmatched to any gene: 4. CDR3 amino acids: CASRSGLAKETQYF. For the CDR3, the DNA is TGTGCCAGCAGATCGGGACTAGCGAAAGAGACCCAGTACTTC.

This chain's CDR3 is CSVESGTPSGYTF. CDR3 bases: TGCAGCGTTGAGTCCGGGACACCCTCGGGCTACACCTTC. J is TRBJ1-2 and V is TRBV29-1; D is possibly TRBD1 (6 bases). Germline assignment: CDR1 SQVTM and CDR2 ANQGSEA. Trimming stripped 3 bases from V and 8 bases from J, with 16 bases between. This CDR3 region has 13 residues.

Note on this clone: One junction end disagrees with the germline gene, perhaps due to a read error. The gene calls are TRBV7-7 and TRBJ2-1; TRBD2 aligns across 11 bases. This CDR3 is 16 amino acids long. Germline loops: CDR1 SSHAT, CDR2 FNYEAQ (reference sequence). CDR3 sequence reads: CASSPRTSGLYNEQFF. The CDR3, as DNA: TGTGCTAGCAGCCCAAGGACTAGCGGGCTTTACAATGAGCAGTTCTTC.

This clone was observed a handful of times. CDR3: CASSSDRVGFDMETQYF. The CDR3 region has the DNA TGTGCCAGCAGTTCGGACAGGGTAGGATTTGATATGGAGACCCAGTACTTC. V is TRBV6-4 and J is TRBJ2-5; 8 bases align to TRBD1. CDR3 length: 17 amino acids. The ends lost 5 bases at V and 5 bases at J; junction bases unmatched: 16. Looked up from germline, CDR1 is MRHNA and CDR2 is SNTAGT.

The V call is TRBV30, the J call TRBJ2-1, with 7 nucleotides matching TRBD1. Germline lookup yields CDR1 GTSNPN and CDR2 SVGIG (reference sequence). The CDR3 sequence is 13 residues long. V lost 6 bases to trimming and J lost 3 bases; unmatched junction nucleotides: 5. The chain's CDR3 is CACQGTDYNEQFF. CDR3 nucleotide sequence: TGTGCCTGCCAGGGGACAGACTACAATGAGCAGTTCTTC.

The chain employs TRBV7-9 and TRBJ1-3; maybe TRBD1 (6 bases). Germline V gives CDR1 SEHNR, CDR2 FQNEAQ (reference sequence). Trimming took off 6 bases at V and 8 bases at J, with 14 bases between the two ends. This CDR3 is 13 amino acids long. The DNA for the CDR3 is TGTGCCAGCAGTCCTAGCAGGGGACACACCATATATTTT. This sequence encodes CASSPSRGHTIYF.

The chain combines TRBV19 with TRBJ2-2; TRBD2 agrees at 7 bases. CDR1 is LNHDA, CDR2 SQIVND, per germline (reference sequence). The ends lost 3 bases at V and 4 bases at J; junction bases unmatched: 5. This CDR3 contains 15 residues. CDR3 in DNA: TGTGCCAGTAGTATTAGCCTAGCGGTCACCGGGGAGCTGTTTTTT. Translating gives CASSISLAVTGELFF.

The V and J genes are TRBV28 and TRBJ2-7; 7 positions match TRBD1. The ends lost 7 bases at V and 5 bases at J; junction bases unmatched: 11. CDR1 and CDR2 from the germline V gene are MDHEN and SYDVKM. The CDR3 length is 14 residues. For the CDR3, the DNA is TGTGCCAGCACCTCCCTAGGGGGCCAGCACGAGCAGTACTTC. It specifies CASTSLGGQHEQYF.

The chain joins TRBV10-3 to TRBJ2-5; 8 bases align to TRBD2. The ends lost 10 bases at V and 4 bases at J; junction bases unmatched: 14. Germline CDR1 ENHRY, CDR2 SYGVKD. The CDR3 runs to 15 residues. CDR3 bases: TGTGCCACCCAACCTAGCGGGCAGGGTGGAGAGACCCAGTACTTC. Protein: CATQPSGQGGETQYF.

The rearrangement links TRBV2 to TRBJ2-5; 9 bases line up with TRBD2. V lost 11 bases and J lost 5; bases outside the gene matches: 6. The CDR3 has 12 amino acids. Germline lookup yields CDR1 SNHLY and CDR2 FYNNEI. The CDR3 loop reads CACSGSGETQYF. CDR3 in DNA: TGTGCCTGTAGCGGGAGTGGTGAGACCCAGTACTTC.

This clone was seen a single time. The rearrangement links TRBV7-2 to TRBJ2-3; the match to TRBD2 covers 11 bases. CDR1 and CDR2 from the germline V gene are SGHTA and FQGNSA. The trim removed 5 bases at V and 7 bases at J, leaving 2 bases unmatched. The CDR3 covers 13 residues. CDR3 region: CASSTSGGNTQYF. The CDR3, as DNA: TGTGCCAGCAGCACTAGCGGGGGTAATACGCAGTATTTT.

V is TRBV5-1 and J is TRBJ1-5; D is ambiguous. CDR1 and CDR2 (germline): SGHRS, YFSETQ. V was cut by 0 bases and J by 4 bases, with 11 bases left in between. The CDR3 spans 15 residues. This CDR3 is CASSLAPSQNQPQHF. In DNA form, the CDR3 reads TGCGCCAGCAGCTTGGCCCCCAGTCAGAATCAGCCCCAGCATTTT.

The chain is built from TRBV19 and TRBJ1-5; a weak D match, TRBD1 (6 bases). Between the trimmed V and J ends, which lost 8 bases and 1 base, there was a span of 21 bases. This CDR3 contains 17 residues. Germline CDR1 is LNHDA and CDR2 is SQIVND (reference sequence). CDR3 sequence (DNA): TGTGCCAGTGACCTCGCTGGGGGGGGCTGGAGCAATCAGCCCCAGCATTTT. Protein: CASDLAGGGWSNQPQHF.

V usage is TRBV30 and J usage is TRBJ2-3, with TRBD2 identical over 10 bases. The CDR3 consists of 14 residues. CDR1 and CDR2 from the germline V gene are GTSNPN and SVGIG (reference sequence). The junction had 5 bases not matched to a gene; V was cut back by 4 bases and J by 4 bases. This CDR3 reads CAWTSGSPPDTQYF. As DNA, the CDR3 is TGTGCCTGGACTAGCGGGAGCCCCCCAGATACGCAGTATTTT.

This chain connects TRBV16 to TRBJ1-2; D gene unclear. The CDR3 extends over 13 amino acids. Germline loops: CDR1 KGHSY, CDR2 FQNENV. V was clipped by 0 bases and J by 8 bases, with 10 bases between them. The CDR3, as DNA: TGTGCCAGCAGCCAATCGTCCCCGGTGGGCTACACCTTC. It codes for CASSQSSPVGYTF.

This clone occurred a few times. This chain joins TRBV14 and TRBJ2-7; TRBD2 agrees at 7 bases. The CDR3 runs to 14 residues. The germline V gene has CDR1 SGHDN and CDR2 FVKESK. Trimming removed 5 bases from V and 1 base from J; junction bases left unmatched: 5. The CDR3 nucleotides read TGTGCCAGCAGCGTCAGCGGGGTGTCCTACGAGCAGTACTTC. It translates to CASSVSGVSYEQYF.

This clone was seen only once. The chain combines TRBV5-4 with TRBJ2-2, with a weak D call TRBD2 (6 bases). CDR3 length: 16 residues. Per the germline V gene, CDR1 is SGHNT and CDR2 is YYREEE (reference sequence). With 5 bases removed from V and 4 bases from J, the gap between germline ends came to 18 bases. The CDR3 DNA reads TGTGCCAGCAGTTATAAGACGGGAGCATCCACCGGGGAGCTGTTTTTT. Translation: CASSYKTGASTGELFF.

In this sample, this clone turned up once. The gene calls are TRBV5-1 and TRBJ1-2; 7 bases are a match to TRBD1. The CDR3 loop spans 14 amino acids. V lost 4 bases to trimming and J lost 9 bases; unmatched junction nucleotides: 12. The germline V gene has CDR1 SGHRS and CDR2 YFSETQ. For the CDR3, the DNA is TGCGCCAGCAGCCCTACAGACAGGGCTATGAGCTACACCTTC. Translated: CASSPTDRAMSYTF.

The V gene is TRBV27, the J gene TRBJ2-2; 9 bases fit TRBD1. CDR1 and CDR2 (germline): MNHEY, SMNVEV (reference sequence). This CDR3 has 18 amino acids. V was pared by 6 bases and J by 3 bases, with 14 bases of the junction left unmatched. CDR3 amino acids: CASRPWTGEVSYTGELFF. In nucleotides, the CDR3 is TGTGCCAGCAGGCCGTGGACAGGGGAAGTGTCATACACCGGGGAGCTGTTTTTT.

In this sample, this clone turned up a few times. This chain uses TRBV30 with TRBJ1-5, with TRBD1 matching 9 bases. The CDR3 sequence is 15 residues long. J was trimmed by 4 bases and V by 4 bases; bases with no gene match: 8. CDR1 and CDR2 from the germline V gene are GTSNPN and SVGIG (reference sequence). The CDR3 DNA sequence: TGTGCCTGGAATTCCGGGACAGGGTGGAATCAGCCCCAGCATTTT. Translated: CAWNSGTGWNQPQHF.